Detailed here is one T cell receptor (beta chain). Antigen unknown. Each TRB cDNA library was prepared by 5' RACE (with UMI labels). TCRdb reanalyzed the 5' RACE reads, giving one entry per CDR3 protein sequence and no DNA. The table lists about 150,000 distinct CDR3 sequences. This sample is part of a study of CXCR3-negative and CXCR3-positive naive CD8 T cells. Study-level background: Roughly 130 million TRB reads were obtained in total, which works out to about 1.5 +/- 0.3 million per library.

CDR1 is SNHLY, CDR2 FYNNEI, per germline. CDR3 length: 18 residues. Each CD8+ T cell subset was flow-sorted in triplicate. Every sort contained about 310,000 cells. Study results and limitations: Whereas both naive subsets had comparably high diversity, memory CD8+ cells had much lower diversity. CXCR3-negative naive cells had less hydrophobic TRB CDR3s than did CXCR3-positive naive cells.

Sequencing was performed on naive CXCR3+ CD8+ T cells from blood. As to subset: CD45RO-CCR7+CD27+CD95- naive CD8+ T cells expressing CXCR3 (TNR3+). This clonotype was obtained from a human donor in good health. Some clones in this sample may be carry-over from other donors' samples. The chain combines TRBV2 with TRBJ2-1; lacking DNA, the TRBD1 call made by TCRdb goes unchecked. This chain's CDR3 is CASSEGPLTSGVYNEQFF.